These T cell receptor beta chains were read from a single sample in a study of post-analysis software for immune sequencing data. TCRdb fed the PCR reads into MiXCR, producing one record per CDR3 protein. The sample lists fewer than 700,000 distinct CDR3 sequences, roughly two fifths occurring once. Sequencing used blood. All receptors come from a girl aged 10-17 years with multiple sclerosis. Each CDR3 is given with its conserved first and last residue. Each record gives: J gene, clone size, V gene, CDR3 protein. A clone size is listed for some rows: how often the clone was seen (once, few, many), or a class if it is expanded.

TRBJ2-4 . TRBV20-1 CSADSAGTGRENIQYF
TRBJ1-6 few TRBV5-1 CASSTNKGDSPLHF
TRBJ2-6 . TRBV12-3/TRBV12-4 CASTIGGVPGANVLTF
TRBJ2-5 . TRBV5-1 CASSFQTGRQETQYF
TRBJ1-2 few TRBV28 CASRNSDRGSGYTF
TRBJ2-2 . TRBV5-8 CASSLGAAANTGELFF
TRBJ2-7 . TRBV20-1 CSARDSGTVGEQYF
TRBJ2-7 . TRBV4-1 CASSQDGEQYF
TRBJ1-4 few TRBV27 CASSPVATNEKLFF
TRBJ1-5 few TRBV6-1 CASGQYNQPQHF
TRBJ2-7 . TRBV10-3 CAISGDKNGFRYEQYF
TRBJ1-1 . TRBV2 CASSAGKNTEAFF
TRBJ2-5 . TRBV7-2 CASSLAGGQPKGQQYF
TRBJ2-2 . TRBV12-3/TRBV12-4 CASTTGSGELFF
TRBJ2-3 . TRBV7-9 CASSKEDSSDTQYF
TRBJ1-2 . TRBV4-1 CASSQDLEAVFCGYTF
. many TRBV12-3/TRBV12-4 CASSLDGTGAYEQYF
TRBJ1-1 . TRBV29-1 CSPGGVGDGNTEAFF
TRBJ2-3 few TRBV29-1 CSVLGRDTQYF
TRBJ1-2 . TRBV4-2 CASSDAQGADYGYTF
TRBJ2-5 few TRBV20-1 CSARRDIQETQYF
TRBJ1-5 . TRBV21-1 CASSNALPDRTHSNQPQHF
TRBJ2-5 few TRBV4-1 CASSQVVWGQETQYF
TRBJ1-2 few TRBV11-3 CASSSDGQSYGYTF
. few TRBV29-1 CSGGGGQGHEQYF
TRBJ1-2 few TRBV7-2 CASRGVAGDAYGYTF
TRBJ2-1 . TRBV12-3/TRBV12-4 CASSPGAGGYNEQFF
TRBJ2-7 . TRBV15 CATSRDLSSYEQYF
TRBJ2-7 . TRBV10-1 CASSETMGLAYEQYF
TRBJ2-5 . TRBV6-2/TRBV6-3 CASRTVQETQYF
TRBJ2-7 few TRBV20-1 CSASTGWAYEQYF
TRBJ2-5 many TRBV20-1 CSASPSGLETQYF
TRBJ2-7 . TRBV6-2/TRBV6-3 CASSYSAAGPSYEQYF
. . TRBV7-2 CVSSLVTSGSYEQYF
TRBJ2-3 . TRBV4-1 CASSPRETSTDTQYF
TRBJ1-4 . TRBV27 CATSVGGYGKLFF
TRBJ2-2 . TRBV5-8 CASSYTSGLNTGELFF
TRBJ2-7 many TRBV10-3 CAISEWDNDGNGQYF
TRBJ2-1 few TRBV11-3 CASKLSSQEQFF
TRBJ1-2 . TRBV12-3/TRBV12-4 CASRTAIYGYTF
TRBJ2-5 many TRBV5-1 CASSEGARETQYF
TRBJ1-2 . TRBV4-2 CASSPYLVLRAGRGYTF
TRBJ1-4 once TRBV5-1 CASSVPGSTNEKLFF
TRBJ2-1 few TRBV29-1 CSVEGKGGEQFF
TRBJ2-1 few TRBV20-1 CSALWLGTSSAGEQFF
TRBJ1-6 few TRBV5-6 CASSITGIHNSPLHF
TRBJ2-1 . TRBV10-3 CAISLAGGRNEQFF
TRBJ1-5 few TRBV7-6 CASSPTGASNQPQHF
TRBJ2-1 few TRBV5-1 CASSSGQGGDEQFF
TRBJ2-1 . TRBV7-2 CASSLAPGGNEQFF
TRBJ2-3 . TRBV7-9 CASSSTGRTSSTDTQYF
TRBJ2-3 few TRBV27 CASSLVGRGWADTQYF
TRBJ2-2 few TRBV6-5 CASSYPGQGLNTGELFF
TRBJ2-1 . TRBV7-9 CASSFPVGDYNEQFF
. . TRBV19 CASSTGQGVGYEQYF
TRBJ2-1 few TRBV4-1 CASSQEYTQGSYNEQFF
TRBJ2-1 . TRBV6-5 CASSFSPGQGENEQFF
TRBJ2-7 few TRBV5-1 CASSLEASGPYEQYF
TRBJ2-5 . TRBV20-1 CSAVRGGNSQYF
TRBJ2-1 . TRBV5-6 CASSLAVASHNEQFF